Below, one TCR beta chain is given with its context. Antigen unknown. The PCR used 60 Vbeta and 13 Jbeta primers. TCRdb's table, derived via immunoSEQ multiplex PCR, lists solely in-frame clones and lacks some. The table includes about 130,000 clones, 75% to 85% detected once. These data are taken from a study of cytomegalovirus exposure and HLA in healthy donors. Overall study findings and caveats: Altogether, 164 TCR beta chains were recorded as cytomegalovirus-associated.

CDR1 and CDR2 (germline): MNHEY, SVGAGI. Trimming pared 7 bases from V and 2 bases from J, leaving 18 bases between. This CDR3 region has 15 residues. The sample consisted of PBMCs. The V and J genes are TRBV6-5 and TRBJ2-7; D not resolved. This sequence was found in a young man in good health and CMV-seronegative. DNA for the CDR3: TGTGCCAGCACCGCAGCAGGTGGGCCCCCCTACGAGCAGTACTTC. Translation gives CASTAAGGPPYEQYF.